The entry that follows covers one TCR beta chain sequence. This entry comes from a study of graft-versus-host responses after intestinal transplantation. Study details: Transplantation in recipients was multivisceral, liver-intestinal, or isolated intestinal. Anti-thymocyte globulin was used for induction in all recipients, who then took tacrolimus and steroids for approximately 3 years. Study-wide findings and caveats: Early post-transplant HvG declines were associated with peak circulating GvH clone levels. GvH clones detected in recipient marrow included some appearing first in ileum or blood.

The CDR3 loop spans 17 amino acids. Germline values: CDR1 LGHNA, CDR2 YNFKEQ. Germline trimming cut 3 bases from V and 4 bases from J; bases unmatched to any gene: 12. TCRdb keeps only in-frame clones here, not all; method: immunoSEQ multiplex PCR. The sample records some 11,000 clones, approximately 31% being singletons. The source of this sequence is a human patient who was an organ donor for intestinal transplantation. This rearrangement joins TRBV4-2 to TRBJ1-3; 7 positions agree with TRBD1. This material consisted of alloreactive CD4+ T cells from a mixed lymphocyte reaction culture, taken before transplantation. Subset noted: CFSE-low proliferating T cells sorted from approximately 6-day pre-transplant mixed lymphocyte reaction (GvH or HvG direction). CDR3 DNA sequence: TGTGCCAGCAGCCACGAGTTTCGACAGGGCTCCGGAAACACCATATATTTT. Encoded protein: CASSHEFRQGSGNTIYF.